This entry describes one TCR beta chain. No antigen is known for it. The method was immunoSEQ multiplex PCR; TCRdb's version includes in-frame clones alone and lacks a portion of them. The sample holds 95,000 to 150,000 clones; more than 75% are singletons and the top ten take 6.5% to 9.5%. This sample stems from a study of T cell responses to AZD1222 COVID-19 vaccine. Study-wide background: Pooled in the analysis were second doses at about 4 or about 12 weeks. General observations from the study: None of the repertoires were sampled until the peak T cell response had passed. Distributed over spike, vaccine-associated CD4 TCRs predominated at 160-218 and 743-854. Nearly half of unique spike-specific TCRs reportedly avoided B.1.351 and B.1.1.7 mutated regions.

Between the trimmed V and J ends, which lost 0 bases and 0 bases, there was a span of 7 bases. The CDR3 covers 15 residues. Germline-derived CDR1 and CDR2 are SGDLS and YYNGEE. The sample was peripheral blood, taken on day 0 of AZD1222 vaccination. This receptor was taken from an adult in good health. The V call is TRBV9, the J call TRBJ2-1; the D call may be TRBD1 or TRBD2 (5 bases each). CDR3 residues: CASSVDGTSYNEQFF. CDR3 DNA: TGTGCCAGCAGCGTAGACGGGACCTCCTACAATGAGCAGTTCTTC.